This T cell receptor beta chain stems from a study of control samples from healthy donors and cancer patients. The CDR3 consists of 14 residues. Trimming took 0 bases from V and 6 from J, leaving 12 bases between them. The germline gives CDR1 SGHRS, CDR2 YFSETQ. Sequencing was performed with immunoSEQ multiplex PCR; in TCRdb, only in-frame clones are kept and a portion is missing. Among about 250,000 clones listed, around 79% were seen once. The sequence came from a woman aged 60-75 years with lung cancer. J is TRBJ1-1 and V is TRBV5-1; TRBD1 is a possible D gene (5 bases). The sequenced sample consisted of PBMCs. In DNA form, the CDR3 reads TGCGCCAGCAGCTTGGAAGGGGCCGGCGCTGAAGCTTTCTTT. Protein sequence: CASSLEGAGAEAFF. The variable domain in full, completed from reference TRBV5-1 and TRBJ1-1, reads KAGVTQTPRYLIKTRGQQVTLSCSPISGHRSVSWYQQTPGQGLQFLFEYFSETQRNKGNFPGRFSGRQFSNSRSEMNVSTLELGDSALYLCASSLEGAGAEAFFGQGTRLTVV.